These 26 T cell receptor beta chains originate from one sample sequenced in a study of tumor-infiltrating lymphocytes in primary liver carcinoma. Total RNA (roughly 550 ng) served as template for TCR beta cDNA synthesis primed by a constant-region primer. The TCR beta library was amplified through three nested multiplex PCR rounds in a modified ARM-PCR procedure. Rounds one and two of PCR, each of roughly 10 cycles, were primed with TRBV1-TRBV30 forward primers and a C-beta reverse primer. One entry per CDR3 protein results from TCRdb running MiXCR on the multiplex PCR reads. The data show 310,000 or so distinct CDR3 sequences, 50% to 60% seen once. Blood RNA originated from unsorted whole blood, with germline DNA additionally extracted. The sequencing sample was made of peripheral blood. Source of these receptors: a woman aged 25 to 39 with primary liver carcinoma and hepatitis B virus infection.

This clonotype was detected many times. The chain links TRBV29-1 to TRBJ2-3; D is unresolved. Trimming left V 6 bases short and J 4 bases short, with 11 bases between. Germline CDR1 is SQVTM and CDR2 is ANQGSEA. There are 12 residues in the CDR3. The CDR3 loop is CSVGPLPDTQYF. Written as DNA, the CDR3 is TGCAGCGTAGGACCCCTGCCAGATACGCAGTATTTT.

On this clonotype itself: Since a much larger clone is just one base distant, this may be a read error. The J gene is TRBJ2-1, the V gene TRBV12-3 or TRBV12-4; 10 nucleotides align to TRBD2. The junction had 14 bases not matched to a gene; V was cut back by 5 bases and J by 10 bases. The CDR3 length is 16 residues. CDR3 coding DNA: TGTGCCAGCAGTCCGTGGGAACTAGCGGGATTGTGGGAGCAGTTCTTC. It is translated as CASSPWELAGLWEQFF.

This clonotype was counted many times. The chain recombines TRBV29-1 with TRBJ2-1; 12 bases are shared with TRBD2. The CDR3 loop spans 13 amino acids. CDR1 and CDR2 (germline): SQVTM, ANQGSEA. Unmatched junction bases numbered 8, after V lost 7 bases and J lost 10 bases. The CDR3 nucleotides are TGCAGCGCTCGACTAGCGGGAGAGAGCGAGCAGTTCTTC. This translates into CSARLAGESEQFF.

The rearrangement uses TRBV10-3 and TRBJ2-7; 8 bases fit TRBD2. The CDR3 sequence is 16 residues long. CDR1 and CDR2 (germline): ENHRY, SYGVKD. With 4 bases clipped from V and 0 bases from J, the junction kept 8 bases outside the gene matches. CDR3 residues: CAISGGLSGTSYEQYF. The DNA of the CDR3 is TGTGCCATCAGTGGGGGGCTTAGCGGGACCTCCTACGAGCAGTACTTC.

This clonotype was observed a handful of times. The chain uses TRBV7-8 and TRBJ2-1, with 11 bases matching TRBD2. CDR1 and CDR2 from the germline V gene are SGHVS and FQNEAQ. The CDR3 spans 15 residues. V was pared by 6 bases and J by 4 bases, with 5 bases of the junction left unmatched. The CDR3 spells CASRPTSGTYNEQFF. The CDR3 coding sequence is TGTGCCAGCAGACCGACTAGCGGGACTTACAATGAGCAGTTCTTC.

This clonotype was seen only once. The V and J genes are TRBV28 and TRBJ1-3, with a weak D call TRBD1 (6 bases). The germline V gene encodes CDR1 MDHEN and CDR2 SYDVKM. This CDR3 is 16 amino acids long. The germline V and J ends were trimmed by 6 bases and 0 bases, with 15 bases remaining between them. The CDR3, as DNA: TGTGCCAGCAGCCGAAGACAGGCTCTCTCTGGAAACACCATATATTTT. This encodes CASSRRQALSGNTIYF. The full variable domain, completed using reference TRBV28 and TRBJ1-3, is DVKVTQSSRYLVKRTGEKVFLECVQDMDHENMFWYRQDPGLGLRLIYFSYDVKMKEKGDIPEGYSVSREKKERFSLILESASTNQTSMYLCASSRRQALSGNTIYFGEGSWLTVV.

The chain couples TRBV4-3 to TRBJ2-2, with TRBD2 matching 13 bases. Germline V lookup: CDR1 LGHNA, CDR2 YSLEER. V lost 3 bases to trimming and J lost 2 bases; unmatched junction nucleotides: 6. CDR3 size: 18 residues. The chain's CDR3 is CASSQGTSGKFNTGELFF. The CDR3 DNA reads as TGCGCCAGCAGCCAGGGGACTAGCGGGAAGTTTAACACCGGGGAGCTGTTTTTT.

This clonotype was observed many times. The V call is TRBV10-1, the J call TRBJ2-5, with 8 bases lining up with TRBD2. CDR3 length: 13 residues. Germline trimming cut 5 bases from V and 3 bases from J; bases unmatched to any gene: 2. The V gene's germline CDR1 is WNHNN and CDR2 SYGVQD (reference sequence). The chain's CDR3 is CASSSGGKETQYF. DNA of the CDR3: TGCGCCAGCAGTAGCGGGGGCAAAGAGACCCAGTACTTC.

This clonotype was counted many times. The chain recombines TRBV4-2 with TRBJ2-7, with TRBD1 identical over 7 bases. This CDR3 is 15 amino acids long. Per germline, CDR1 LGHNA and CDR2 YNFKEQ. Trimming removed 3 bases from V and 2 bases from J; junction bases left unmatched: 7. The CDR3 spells CASSQSLGTAYEQYF. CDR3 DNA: TGTGCCAGCAGCCAGAGCCTAGGGACAGCCTACGAGCAGTACTTC.

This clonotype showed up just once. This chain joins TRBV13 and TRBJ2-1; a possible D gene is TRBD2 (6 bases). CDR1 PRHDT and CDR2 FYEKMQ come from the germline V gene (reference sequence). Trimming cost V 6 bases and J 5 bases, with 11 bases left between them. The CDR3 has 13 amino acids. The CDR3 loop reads CASRPGAHNEQFF. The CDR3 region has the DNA TGTGCCAGCAGGCCGGGAGCCCACAATGAGCAGTTCTTC.

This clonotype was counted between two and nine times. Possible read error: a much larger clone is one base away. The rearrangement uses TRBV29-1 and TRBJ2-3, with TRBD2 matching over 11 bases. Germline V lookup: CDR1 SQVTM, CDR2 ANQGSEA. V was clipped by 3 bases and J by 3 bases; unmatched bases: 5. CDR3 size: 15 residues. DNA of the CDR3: TGCAGCGTTGACCATGCTAGCGGGGGGACAGATACGCAGTATTTT. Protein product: CSVDHASGGTDTQYF.

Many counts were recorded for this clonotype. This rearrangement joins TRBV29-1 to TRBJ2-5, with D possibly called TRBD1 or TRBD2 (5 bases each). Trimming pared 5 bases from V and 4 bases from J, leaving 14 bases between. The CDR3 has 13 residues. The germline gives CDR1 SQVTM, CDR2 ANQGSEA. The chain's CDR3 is CSVSTGTLETQYF. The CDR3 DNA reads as TGCAGCGTTAGTACCGGGACGCTAGAGACCCAGTACTTC.

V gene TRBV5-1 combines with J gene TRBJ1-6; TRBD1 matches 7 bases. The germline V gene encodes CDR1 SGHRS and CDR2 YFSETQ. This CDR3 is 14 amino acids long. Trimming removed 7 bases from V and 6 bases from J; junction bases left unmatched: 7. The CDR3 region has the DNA TGCGCCAGCTCACAAGGGGGCTCTAATTCACCCCTCCACTTT. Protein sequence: CASSQGGSNSPLHF.

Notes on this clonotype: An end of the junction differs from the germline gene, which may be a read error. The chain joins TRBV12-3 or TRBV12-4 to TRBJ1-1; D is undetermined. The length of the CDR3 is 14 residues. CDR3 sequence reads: CASSSGWTNTEAFF. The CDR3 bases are TGTGCCAGTAGTTCCGGGTGGACCAACACTGAAGCTTTCTTT.

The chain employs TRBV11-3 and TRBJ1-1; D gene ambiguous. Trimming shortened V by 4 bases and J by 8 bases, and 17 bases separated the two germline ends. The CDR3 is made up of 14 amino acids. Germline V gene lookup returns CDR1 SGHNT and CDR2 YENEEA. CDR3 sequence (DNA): TGTGCCAGCAGCTCGGGTCGCGGGAGCACGGAAGCTTTCTTT. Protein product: CASSSGRGSTEAFF.

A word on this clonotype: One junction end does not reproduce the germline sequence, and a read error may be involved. CDR3 coding DNA: TGTGTCAGCAGTTTATCCGCCAGTTACCAAGAGACCCAGTACTTC. Amino acids: CVSSLSASYQETQYF. This chain uses TRBV12-3 or TRBV12-4 with TRBJ2-5; D remains ambiguous. The CDR3 contains 15 residues.

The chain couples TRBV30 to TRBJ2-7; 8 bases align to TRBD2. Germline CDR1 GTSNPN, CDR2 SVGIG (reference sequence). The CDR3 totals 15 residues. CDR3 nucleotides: TGTACATGGAGTGCCTCTAGCGGGCTGCCCTACGAGCAGTACTTC. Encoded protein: CTWSASSGLPYEQYF.

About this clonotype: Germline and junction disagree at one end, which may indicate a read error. CDR3 nucleotide sequence: TGTGCCAGCTGTTTTGGGGGCCCGCGTTCCGGGGAGCTGTTTTTT. As protein: CASCFGGPRSGELFF. J is TRBJ2-2 and V is TRBV12-3 or TRBV12-4; tentatively, D is TRBD1 (6 bases). The CDR3 length is 15 residues.

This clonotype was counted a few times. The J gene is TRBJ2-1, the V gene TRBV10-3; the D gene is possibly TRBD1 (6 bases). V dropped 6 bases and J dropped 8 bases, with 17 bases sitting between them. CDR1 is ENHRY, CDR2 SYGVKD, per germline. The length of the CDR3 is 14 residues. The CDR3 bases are TGTGCCATCAGCCGCGAACCAGGGGTAGATGAGCAGTTCTTC. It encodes CAISREPGVDEQFF.

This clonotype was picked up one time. CDR3 nucleotides: TGTGCCAGCAACTGGGGACAGATTAACAATCAGCCCCAGCATTTT. As protein: CASNWGQINNQPQHF. The J gene is TRBJ1-5, the V gene TRBV5-5, with TRBD1 matching over 7 bases. J lost 3 bases, V lost 6 bases, and 9 bases had no gene match. Germline V gene sequence: CDR1 SGHKS, CDR2 YYEKEE (reference sequence). The CDR3 runs to 15 residues.

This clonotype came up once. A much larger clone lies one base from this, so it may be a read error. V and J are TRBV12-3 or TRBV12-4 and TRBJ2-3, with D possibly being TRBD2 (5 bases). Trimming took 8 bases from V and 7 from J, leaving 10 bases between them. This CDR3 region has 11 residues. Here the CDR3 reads CASARGNTQYF. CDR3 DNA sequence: TGTGCCAGCGCCCGGGGAAATACGCAGTATTTT.

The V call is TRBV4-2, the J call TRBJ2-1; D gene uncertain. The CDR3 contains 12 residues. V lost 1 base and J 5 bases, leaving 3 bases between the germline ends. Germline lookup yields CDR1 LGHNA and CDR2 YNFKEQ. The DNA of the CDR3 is TGTGCCAGCAGCCAAGCCCACAATGAGCAGTTCTTC. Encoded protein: CASSQAHNEQFF.

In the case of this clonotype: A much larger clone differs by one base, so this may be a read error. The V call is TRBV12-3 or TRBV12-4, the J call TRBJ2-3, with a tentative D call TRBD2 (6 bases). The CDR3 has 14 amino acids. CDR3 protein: CAGSFGGIRDTQYF. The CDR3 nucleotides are TGTGCCGGCAGCTTTGGCGGGATCAGAGATACGCAGTATTTT.

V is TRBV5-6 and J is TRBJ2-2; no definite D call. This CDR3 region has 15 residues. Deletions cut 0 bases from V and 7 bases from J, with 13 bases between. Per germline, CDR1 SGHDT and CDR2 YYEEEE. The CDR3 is CASSLVGSRGGELFF. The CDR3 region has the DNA TGTGCCAGCAGCTTGGTCGGGTCCCGTGGCGGGGAGCTGTTTTTT. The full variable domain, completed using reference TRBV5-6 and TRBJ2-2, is DAGVTQSPTHLIKTRGQQVTLRCSPKSGHDTVSWYQQALGQGPQFIFQYYEEEERQRGNFPDRFSGHQFPNYSSELNVNALLLGDSALYLCASSLVGSRGGELFFGEGSRLTVL.

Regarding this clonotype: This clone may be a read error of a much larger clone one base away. The CDR3 nucleotides are TGTGCCAGCAGCCCAGCGGATCGCACAGATACGCAGTATTTT. Protein product: CASSPADRTDTQYF. The chain employs TRBV6-2 or TRBV6-3 and TRBJ2-3; TRBD2 is a possible D gene (5 bases). Trimming stripped 6 bases from V and 1 base from J, with 11 bases between. The CDR3 consists of 14 residues. The V gene's germline CDR1 is MNHEY and CDR2 SVGEGT.

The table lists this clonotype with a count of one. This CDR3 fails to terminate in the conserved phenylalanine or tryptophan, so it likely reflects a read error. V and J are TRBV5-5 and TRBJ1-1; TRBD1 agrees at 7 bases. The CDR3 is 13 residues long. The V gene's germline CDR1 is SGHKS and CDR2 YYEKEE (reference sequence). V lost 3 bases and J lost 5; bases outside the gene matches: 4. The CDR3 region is CASSSRDRTEAFL. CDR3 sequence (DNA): TGTGCCAGCAGCTCCCGGGACAGAACTGAAGCTTTCCTT.